The 3 T cell receptor beta chains reported below all come from one sample, sequenced in a study of blood T cells in healthy people across ages (dated by TCRdb to 2015 to 2017). The library was obtained by 5' RACE. The data were produced on an Illumina HiSeq 2500. The second PCR ran for about 6 to 12 cycles and used a J-beta primer mix along with a sample-barcoded 5' primer. The public reads were quality trimmed at Q25 with fastp and then assembled into clones with MiXCR by TCRdb, keeping productive beta chains. Identical CDR3 protein sequences are pooled into one entry, listed with their most common genes and DNA. The sample data list 580,000 or so distinct CDR3 sequences, and 40% to 50% of these were observed just once. The top ten hold roughly 24% of the sample. Material for sequencing was blood. These receptors all stem from an older man in good health.

This clonotype was detected ten times or more. The chain is built from TRBV7-2 and TRBJ2-1, with TRBD2 matching 13 bases. Germline V CDR1 and CDR2: SGHTA, FQGNSA. The junction had 6 bases not matched to a gene; V was cut back by 3 bases and J by 7 bases. This CDR3 is built from 16 residues. The CDR3 region has the DNA TGTGCCAGCAGCTTTGCCGGGACTAGCGGGGATAATGAGCAGTTCTTC. It specifies CASSFAGTSGDNEQFF.

With regard to this clonotype: One end of the junction does not line up with germline, which may come from a read error. The chain is built from TRBV6-5 and TRBJ1-2, with D unclear. The V gene's germline CDR1 is MNHEY and CDR2 SVGAGI. The CDR3 contains 14 residues. In nucleotides, the CDR3 is TGTGCCAGCAGTCACACCGGGATCCGCTATGGTTACACCTTC. Its protein is CASSHTGIRYGYTF.

The chain couples TRBV15 to TRBJ2-1; D is unclear. The CDR3 spans 15 residues. The ends were cut back, 1 base at V and 1 base at J, with 8 bases in the middle. Germline V gene sequence: CDR1 LNHNV, CDR2 YYDKDF (reference sequence). The CDR3 loop reads CATSRGVGSYNEQFF. The DNA for the CDR3 is TGTGCCACCAGCAGAGGAGTGGGGTCCTACAATGAGCAGTTCTTC.